Below, one T cell receptor beta chain is given with its context. A much larger clone lies a single base off, so this may be a read error. Germline values: CDR1 SEHNR, CDR2 FQNEAQ (reference sequence). The CDR3 runs 15 residues. This record belongs to a study of T cell repertoires in cytomegalovirus infection. Study context: Public signatures in TCR beta pointed to CMV infection and matching HLA type.

TCRdb re-called the reads with MiXCR, one entry per CDR3 protein. The repertoire consists of a few hundred thousand distinct CDR3 sequences, with over 7.5% occurring once and the leading ten covering over 3.5%. The genes are TRBV7-9 and TRBJ2-1, with D possibly matching TRBD2 (6 bases). The sequence was obtained from a human donor in good health (CMV status not recorded). Some clones in this sample may be carry-over from other donors' samples. The source material was PBMCs. The DNA of the CDR3 is TGTGCCAGCAGCCCCCAACCTAGCGCTCACAATGAGCAGTCCTTC. This sequence encodes CASSPQPSAHNEQSF.